This TCR beta chain was observed in a study of shared clonotypes between healthy human individuals. The repertoire was sequenced with immunoSEQ multiplex PCR; TCRdb's copy has only in-frame clones and lacks some. Counted here are about 1.1 million clones, approximately 78% occurring once; the ten biggest clones make up 0.5% to 0.65%. The study, taken as a whole, reports: Collection of samples was limited to blood; tissue repertoires likely differ. Rarefaction indicated that sorted-subset sequencing remained incomplete although depth was large.

Trimming pared 1 base from V and 0 bases from J, leaving 13 bases between. From germline, CDR1 is SGHTA and CDR2 FQGNSA. The CDR3 contains 16 residues. About this clone: What it recognizes is unknown.

The sequence was collected from a man in his late teens or twenties in good health. Some clones in this sample may be carry-over from other donors' samples. The specimen was memory CD4+ T cells from PBMCs. Regarding subset: CD45RA-negative fraction. The chain is built from TRBV7-2 and TRBJ2-7; D gene unclear. CDR3 in amino acids: CASSLGPAQSSYEQYF. In DNA, the CDR3 is TGTGCCAGCAGCTTAGGTCCAGCGCAGAGCTCCTACGAGCAGTACTTC.